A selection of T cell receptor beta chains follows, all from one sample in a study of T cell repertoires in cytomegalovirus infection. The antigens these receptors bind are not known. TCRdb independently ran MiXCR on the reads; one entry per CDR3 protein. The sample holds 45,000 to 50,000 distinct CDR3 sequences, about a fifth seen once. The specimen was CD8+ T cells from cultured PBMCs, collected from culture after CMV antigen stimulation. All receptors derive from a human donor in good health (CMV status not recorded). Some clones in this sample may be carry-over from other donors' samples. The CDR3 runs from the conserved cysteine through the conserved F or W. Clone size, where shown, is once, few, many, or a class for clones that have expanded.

CDR3aa: CASSLRRGPYQETQYF
v_gene: TRBV7-9
abundance: few
j_gene: TRBJ2-5

CDR3aa: CASSHRGALENEKLFF
v_gene: TRBV5-4
abundance: -
j_gene: TRBJ1-4

CDR3aa: CASSQDEGGNQPQHF
v_gene: TRBV4-1
abundance: -
j_gene: TRBJ1-5

CDR3aa: CASSFASGLDTQYF
v_gene: TRBV11-2
abundance: many
j_gene: TRBJ2-3

CDR3aa: CASSLRRGATGELFF
v_gene: TRBV7-2
abundance: many
j_gene: TRBJ2-2

CDR3aa: CASSGGTPSSYEQYF
v_gene: TRBV5-1
abundance: -
j_gene: TRBJ2-7

CDR3aa: CASSYSPVNTEAFF
v_gene: TRBV6-2/TRBV6-3
abundance: many
j_gene: TRBJ1-1

CDR3aa: CASSPGIGGRVNNEQFF
v_gene: TRBV28
abundance: many
j_gene: TRBJ2-1

CDR3aa: CASSSRPEREGALF
v_gene: TRBV11-2
abundance: -
j_gene: TRBJ2-1

CDR3aa: CASSTTSLSTDTQYF
v_gene: TRBV28
abundance: many
j_gene: TRBJ2-3

CDR3aa: CASVIGGGRNEQFF
v_gene: TRBV5-4
abundance: few
j_gene: TRBJ2-1

CDR3aa: CASRPSGGPGQPQHF
v_gene: TRBV27
abundance: many
j_gene: TRBJ1-5

CDR3aa: CASSPLLGAGQPQHF
v_gene: TRBV6-1
abundance: many
j_gene: TRBJ1-5

CDR3aa: CASTIGGAGGEKLIF
v_gene: TRBV19
abundance: -
j_gene: TRBJ1-4

CDR3aa: CASSLTPSGGYEQYF
v_gene: TRBV28
abundance: -
j_gene: TRBJ2-7

CDR3aa: CASSAAGTSDNEQFF
v_gene: TRBV9
abundance: many
j_gene: TRBJ2-1

CDR3aa: CASSVGAGGNEQFF
v_gene: TRBV9
abundance: -
j_gene: TRBJ2-1

CDR3aa: CASSIGVGYTF
v_gene: TRBV19
abundance: few
j_gene: TRBJ1-2

CDR3aa: CASTIYTGELFF
v_gene: TRBV12-3/TRBV12-4
abundance: many
j_gene: TRBJ2-2

CDR3aa: CASSSETSENTGELFF
v_gene: TRBV6-5
abundance: many
j_gene: TRBJ2-2

CDR3aa: CASSVVSAGASSFYNEQFF
v_gene: TRBV9
abundance: many
j_gene: TRBJ2-1

CDR3aa: CASSQGGGRETQYF
v_gene: TRBV4-3
abundance: many
j_gene: TRBJ2-5

CDR3aa: CASSQDPGAGISTDTQYF
v_gene: TRBV4-1
abundance: many
j_gene: TRBJ2-3

CDR3aa: CASSKGTVSTYEQYF
v_gene: TRBV27
abundance: few
j_gene: TRBJ2-7

CDR3aa: CASSLKVGEPANYGYTF
v_gene: TRBV7-6
abundance: few
j_gene: TRBJ1-2

CDR3aa: CASSLAGDRADTQYF
v_gene: TRBV7-9
abundance: many
j_gene: TRBJ2-3

CDR3aa: CASSQDMLEQYF
v_gene: TRBV4-2
abundance: many
j_gene: TRBJ2-3

CDR3aa: CASSMEAPPTEKLFF
v_gene: TRBV23-1
abundance: -
j_gene: TRBJ1-4